This T cell receptor (beta chain) derives from a study of shared clonotypes between healthy human individuals. Study details: The study used three CD4 naive, three CD4 memory, two CD8 naive and one CD8 memory plate per donor.

The study ran the assay at deep level. Measured with immunoSEQ multiplex PCR; TCRdb has only the in-frame clones, and not every one. The sample shows around 1 million clones, around 80% of them seen only once. V was pared by 1 base and J by 7 bases, with 11 bases between. There are 15 residues in the CDR3. The V gene's germline CDR1 is MGHRA and CDR2 YSYEKL. The TCR comes from a young man in good health. The specimen sequenced was memory CD4+ T cells sorted from blood. Stated subset: CD45RA-negative fraction. The rearrangement links TRBV4-1 to TRBJ1-6, with TRBD1 as a possible D gene (6 bases). The CDR3 spells CASSQGQGLNSPLHF. In nucleotides, the CDR3 is TGCGCCAGCAGCCAAGGGCAGGGGCTAAATTCACCCCTCCACTTT.